This TCR beta chain was sequenced for a study of cytomegalovirus exposure and HLA in healthy donors. For the study at large: The study placed 70% to 90% of its 350 to 400 genotyped donors in the Caucasian-associated ancestry cluster. Study-level points and caveats: Excluded: some indistinguishable V segments such as TRBV6-2 and TRBV6-3. It was about 150 TCR beta chains that were listed as cytomegalovirus-associated. In a later analysis, a missense DCLRE1C variant was linked to TCR beta V- and J-gene trimming.

Germline V gene lookup returns CDR1 GTSNPN and CDR2 SVGIG (reference sequence). The CDR3 has 14 residues. Trimming at V came to 2 bases and at J to 3 bases, leaving 6 bases not matched to a gene. PCR was performed using 60 Vbeta and 13 Jbeta primers. The repertoire was sequenced with immunoSEQ multiplex PCR; TCRdb's copy has only in-frame clones and lacks some. Of roughly 150,000 clones listed, over 70% are singletons. Points on this clone: Its antigen remains unknown.

The TCR originated in a man over 45 in good health and CMV-seropositive. The source material was PBMCs. This chain joins TRBV30 and TRBJ1-1; 7 positions match TRBD1. The CDR3 nucleotides read TGTGCCTGGAGTCTGACAGGGTGGGACACTGAAGCTTTCTTT. Its protein product is CAWSLTGWDTEAFF.